Below are 25 T cell receptor beta chains sequenced from a single sample in a study of blood T cell repertoires in COVID-19 (dated by TCRdb to 2020 to 2021). The library was obtained by the immunoSEQ multiplex PCR assay. TCRdb took over this immuneACCESS table, retaining in-frame rearrangements with V and J assigned. Such tables are incomplete; in checked studies, under half of the missing clones stem from an unresolved V gene, and the remainder is unexplained. For this sample there are over 70,000 clones; around 90% appear just once. Under 8.5% of the sample goes to the ten largest clones. Source material: peripheral blood. Receptor source: a man aged 18 to 29 with COVID-19, enrolled during active disease.

The V call is TRBV19, the J call TRBJ2-3; maybe TRBD2 (5 bases). Germline-derived CDR1 and CDR2 are LNHDA and SQIVND (reference sequence). V was cut by 0 bases and J by 2 bases, with 12 bases left in between. The CDR3 has 16 amino acids. The CDR3 sequence: CASSIEFGVVTDTQYF. For the CDR3, the DNA is TGTGCCAGTAGTATAGAGTTCGGGGTGGTCACAGATACGCAGTATTTT.

V and J are TRBV19 and TRBJ2-7; TRBD2 matches at 14 bases. The V gene's germline CDR1 is LNHDA and CDR2 SQIVND (reference sequence). The CDR3 has 16 amino acids. The V gene end was trimmed by 6 bases and the J gene end by 7 bases; junction bases not matched to a gene: 11. The CDR3 spells CASRGTGLAGGGEQYF. The CDR3 DNA sequence: TGTGCCAGTAGAGGTACTGGACTAGCGGGAGGCGGAGAGCAGTACTTC.

This CDR3 is CATSRDRLAANTGELFF. The DNA of the CDR3 is TGTGCCACCAGCAGAGATAGACTAGCGGCGAACACCGGGGAGCTGTTTTTT. V usage is TRBV15 and J usage is TRBJ2-2; 9 nucleotides align to TRBD2. This CDR3 spans 17 amino acids. V lost 0 bases, J lost 0 bases, and 2 bases stayed unmatched. CDR1 LNHNV and CDR2 YYDKDF come from the germline V gene (reference sequence).

The CDR3 region has the DNA TGTGCCAGCAGTCACGGACAGCCTAACACTGAAGCTTTCTTT. This codes for CASSHGQPNTEAFF. This sequence joins TRBV5-8 and TRBJ1-1, with a tentative D call TRBD1 (6 bases). Germline assignment: CDR1 SGHTS and CDR2 YDEGEE. CDR3 length equals 14 residues. Trimming cost V 5 bases and J 2 bases, with 13 bases left between them.

The J gene is TRBJ1-5, the V gene TRBV27, with 8 bases matching TRBD1. CDR1 and CDR2 from the germline V gene are MNHEY and SMNVEV (reference sequence). With V trimmed by 5 bases and J by 5 bases, 5 bases remained unmatched. The CDR3 has 14 residues. The CDR3 coding sequence is TGTGCCAGCAGTCCAAACAGGGGGGATCAGCCCCAGCATTTT. This codes for CASSPNRGDQPQHF.

This clone occurred a few times. The CDR3 region has the DNA TGTGCCAGCTCACTCTCCCGGACAGTCTCTGGAAACACCATATATTTT. It translates to CASSLSRTVSGNTIYF. This chain connects TRBV18 to TRBJ1-3; a possible D gene is TRBD1 (6 bases). There are 16 residues in the CDR3. Germline-derived CDR1 and CDR2 are KGHSH and LQKENI. V dropped 4 bases and J dropped 0 bases, with 13 bases sitting between them.

V gene TRBV9 combines with J gene TRBJ2-2, with 8 bases aligning to TRBD2. V trimming: 5 bases; J trimming: 6 bases; junction bases outside the gene matches: 6. The V gene's germline CDR1 is SGDLS and CDR2 YYNGEE. This CDR3 has 14 residues. The CDR3 region has the DNA TGTGCCAGCAGAGGGACTAGGGACGCCGGGGAGCTGTTTTTT. Encoded protein: CASRGTRDAGELFF.

The genes are TRBV6-5 and TRBJ1-2; D is unresolved. Looked up from germline, CDR1 is MNHEY and CDR2 is SVGAGI. The CDR3 consists of 11 residues. V was cut by 7 bases and J by 7 bases, with 10 bases left in between. The CDR3 DNA follows: TGTGCCAGCAAGAACTCCGGTGGCTACACCTTC. Its protein product is CASKNSGGYTF.

The chain recombines TRBV30 with TRBJ2-5, with 9 positions matching TRBD1. Germline assignment: CDR1 GTSNPN and CDR2 SVGIG (reference sequence). The CDR3 has 14 residues. The ends lost 6 bases at V and 4 bases at J; junction bases unmatched: 9. The DNA of the CDR3 is TGTGCCTGCTCAAACAGGGGGCGCAGAGAGACCCAGTACTTC. As protein: CACSNRGRRETQYF.

Comments on this clone: Other nucleotide sequences from this sample produce the same CDR3. The chain joins TRBV7-2 to TRBJ2-1, with 11 bases aligning to TRBD2. The CDR3 extends over 16 amino acids. Trimming at V came to 2 bases and at J to 4 bases, leaving 4 bases not matched to a gene. Germline V gives CDR1 SGHTA, CDR2 FQGNSA. The CDR3 sequence: CASSLRPSGGYNEQFF. The CDR3 DNA reads as TGTGCCAGCAGCTTAAGGCCTAGCGGGGGGTACAATGAGCAGTTCTTC.

This chain connects TRBV5-1 to TRBJ2-7; D is unclear. V was pared by 4 bases and J by 2 bases, with 13 bases between. This CDR3 has 14 amino acids. Looked up from germline, CDR1 is SGHRS and CDR2 is YFSETQ. This chain's CDR3 is CASSPRPRTYEQYF. Here the CDR3 DNA reads TGCGCCAGCAGCCCGCGGCCTCGAACCTACGAGCAGTACTTC.

The chain employs TRBV4-3 and TRBJ2-7, with a tentative D call TRBD1 (6 bases). This CDR3 contains 17 residues. Between the trimmed V and J ends, which lost 0 bases and 3 bases, there was a span of 18 bases. The germline V gene has CDR1 LGHNA and CDR2 YSLEER. The CDR3 DNA is TGCGCCAGCAGCCAAGATGCCGGGGCAGGGGAGATCTACGAGCAGTACTTC. It specifies CASSQDAGAGEIYEQYF.

This sequence joins TRBV5-4 and TRBJ1-1; D might be TRBD1 (6 bases). CDR1 is SGHNT and CDR2 is YYREEE in the germline V gene (reference sequence). V was trimmed by 2 bases and J by 1 base, leaving 9 bases between them. The CDR3 has 14 amino acids. CDR3 loop: CASSFSTGNTEAFF. The CDR3, as DNA: TGTGCCAGCAGCTTTTCGACAGGGAACACTGAAGCTTTCTTT.

This chain connects TRBV28 to TRBJ2-7; 12 bases are a match to TRBD1. The CDR3 consists of 16 residues. CDR1 and CDR2 (germline): MDHEN, SYDVKM. J lost 0 bases, V lost 2 bases, and 2 bases had no gene match. This CDR3 is CASSLTGQGASYEQYF. CDR3 sequence (DNA): TGTGCCAGCAGTTTAACGGGACAGGGGGCCTCCTACGAGCAGTACTTC.

The chain joins TRBV6-5 to TRBJ2-3; TRBD2 is a possible D gene (6 bases). The V end lost 4 bases, the J end lost 7 bases, and 15 bases lay between the germline ends. Germline-derived CDR1 and CDR2 are MNHEY and SVGAGI. This CDR3 has 14 amino acids. The CDR3 coding sequence is TGTGCCAGCAGTTCAAGGGACTGGCCCTATACGCAGTATTTT. Translating gives CASSSRDWPYTQYF.

The CDR3 nucleotides are TGTGCCAGCAGTTACTCGATTTCCGGACAGGGCCGTGGCTACACCTTC. It specifies CASSYSISGQGRGYTF. The J gene is TRBJ1-2, the V gene TRBV6-5; 8 bases are shared with TRBD1. This CDR3 is 16 amino acids long. From germline, CDR1 is MNHEY and CDR2 SVGAGI. With 0 bases clipped from V and 7 bases from J, the junction kept 10 bases outside the gene matches.

V and J are TRBV28 and TRBJ2-7; D gene unclear. The CDR3 covers 14 residues. Germline V gene lookup returns CDR1 MDHEN and CDR2 SYDVKM. V was cut by 6 bases and J by 2 bases, with 14 bases left in between. The CDR3 here is CASRPGGSTYEQYF. The CDR3 region has the DNA TGTGCCAGCAGACCTGGTGGCTCCACCTACGAGCAGTACTTC.

Comments on this clone: The junction does not match germline at one end; this may be a read error. The V gene is TRBV2, the J gene TRBJ1-4, with D possibly being TRBD1 (6 bases). The CDR3 sequence is 14 residues long. Per the germline V gene, CDR1 is SNHLY and CDR2 is FYNNEI. CDR3 DNA sequence: TGTGCCAGCAGAGCTGACAGGTTCAATGAAAAACTGCTTTTT. Encoded protein: CASRADRFNEKLLF.

This clone was found once. CDR3 nucleotides: TGTGCCAGCAGTTACTCGGGAGGGGGAGAGACCCAGTACTTC. Translation gives CASSYSGGGETQYF. V usage is TRBV6-2 or TRBV6-3 and J usage is TRBJ2-5; D is possibly TRBD2 (7 bases). V dropped 0 bases and J dropped 4 bases, with 9 bases sitting between them. The CDR3 is 14 amino acids. Germline lookup yields CDR1 MNHEY and CDR2 SVGEGT.

V usage is TRBV14 and J usage is TRBJ2-5; TRBD1 agrees at 9 bases. The V gene's germline CDR1 is SGHDN and CDR2 FVKESK. After removal of 10 bases from V and 5 bases from J, the junction contained 11 bases not matched to a gene. The CDR3 is 14 residues long. CDR3 region: CATLSYDRGETQYF. The CDR3 DNA reads as TGTGCCACCCTATCCTACGACAGGGGGGAGACCCAGTACTTC.

V gene TRBV27 combines with J gene TRBJ2-1; TRBD2 matches at 12 bases. Trimming took 6 bases from V and 8 from J; bases not matched to a gene: 5. The CDR3 runs to 14 residues. CDR1 and CDR2 from the germline V gene are MNHEY and SMNVEV (reference sequence). CDR3 in DNA: TGTGCCAGCAGCCGGACTAGCGGGGTGGATGAGCAGTTCTTC. Translation gives CASSRTSGVDEQFF.

This clone was detected only a few times. The chain uses TRBV27 and TRBJ1-5, with 7 positions matching TRBD1. V lost 3 bases to trimming and J lost 6 bases; unmatched junction nucleotides: 5. The CDR3 totals 14 residues. The germline gives CDR1 MNHEY, CDR2 SMNVEV (reference sequence). Here the CDR3 DNA reads TGTGCCAGCAGTTTCACAGGGGTTTCTCAGCCCCAGCATTTT. Translated: CASSFTGVSQPQHF.

The DNA for the CDR3 is TGTGCCAGCTCACGGGACTTCCAAGAGACCCAGTACTTC. This sequence encodes CASSRDFQETQYF. The chain links TRBV18 to TRBJ2-5; D might be TRBD2 (6 bases). This CDR3 spans 13 amino acids. The V gene lost 4 bases and the J gene lost 1 base, with 7 bases spanning the gap. Germline assignment: CDR1 KGHSH and CDR2 LQKENI.

The rearrangement joins TRBV9 to TRBJ2-7; the match to TRBD2 covers 8 bases. This CDR3 contains 15 residues. The germline V gene encodes CDR1 SGDLS and CDR2 YYNGEE. Losses at the gene ends were 3 bases for V and 1 base for J; bases not matched to a gene: 6. CDR3 protein: CASSEKTGGSYEQYF. Written as DNA, the CDR3 is TGTGCCAGCAGCGAGAAAACGGGAGGGTCCTACGAGCAGTACTTC.

This chain connects TRBV19 to TRBJ2-5, with TRBD2 matching 8 bases. With 3 bases clipped from V and 3 bases from J, the junction kept 3 bases outside the gene matches. CDR3 size: 14 residues. Per germline, CDR1 LNHDA and CDR2 SQIVND (reference sequence). DNA for the CDR3: TGTGCCAGTAGTATGGGAGCGGGGGAAGAGACCCAGTACTTC. It is translated as CASSMGAGEETQYF.